One and the same sample provided the 24 T cell receptor beta chains below, sequenced in a study of tumor-infiltrating lymphocytes in primary liver carcinoma. Unsorted whole blood yielded the blood RNA, and germline DNA was also extracted. A constant-region primer served to make TCR beta cDNA from around 540 ng total RNA. Three-round nested multiplex PCR performed with slightly modified ARM-PCR produced the TCR beta libraries. In the first two PCR rounds, TRBV1-TRBV30 forward primers were paired with a C-beta reverse primer, and each round lasted nine to ten cycles. One entry per CDR3 protein, called by TCRdb with MiXCR from the multiplex PCR reads. Here the sample spans about 310,000 distinct CDR3 sequences, 50% to 70% being singletons. Source material: peripheral blood. The origin of the receptors is a man aged 35 to 55 with primary liver carcinoma and hepatitis B virus infection.

Many counts were recorded for this clonotype. This rearrangement joins TRBV29-1 to TRBJ2-3, with 7 nucleotides matching TRBD2. The CDR3 is 13 amino acids. The V and J ends lost 3 bases and 3 bases, in that order; junction bases with no gene match: 3. Germline V gives CDR1 SQVTM, CDR2 ANQGSEA. CDR3 sequence reads: CSVEGEGTDTQYF. As DNA, the CDR3 is TGCAGCGTTGAGGGGGAGGGGACAGATACGCAGTATTTT.

About this clonotype itself: At one end the junction does not follow the germline gene, possibly because of a read error. This chain joins TRBV19 and TRBJ2-5; D possibly uses TRBD1 or TRBD2 (6 bases each). The CDR3 spans 16 residues. The germline CDR1 and CDR2 sequences are LNHDA and SQIVND (reference sequence). CDR3 nucleotides: TGTGCCACTAGTATCCAACCTGGAGAGGGGGGAGAGACCCAGTACTTC. Amino acid sequence: CATSIQPGEGGETQYF.

This clonotype has more than one count but fewer than ten. The rearrangement links TRBV28 to TRBJ2-7; 8 nucleotides line up with TRBD1. CDR1 is MDHEN and CDR2 is SYDVKM in the germline V gene. The CDR3 covers 13 residues. CDR3 DNA: TGTGCTAGTTACAGGGGGTTCACCTACGAGCAGTACTTC. Translation: CASYRGFTYEQYF.

The sample holds a few counts of this clonotype. CDR3 region: CAWSVQGGETQYF. The CDR3 nucleotides are TGTGCCTGGAGTGTCCAGGGCGGAGAGACCCAGTACTTC. The genes are TRBV30 and TRBJ2-5; a possible D gene is TRBD1 (5 bases). The CDR3 consists of 13 residues. Germline V gives CDR1 GTSNPN, CDR2 SVGIG (reference sequence). Trimming left V 0 bases short and J 4 bases short, with 9 bases between.

Notes on this clonotype: This may stem from a read error, because a much larger clone lies one nucleotide away. The rearrangement joins TRBV6-6 to TRBJ2-5, with D tentatively TRBD1 or TRBD2 (5 bases each). The CDR3 sequence is 14 residues long. CDR1 MNHNY and CDR2 SVGAGI come from the germline V gene (reference sequence). The DNA for the CDR3 is TGTGTCAGCAGTTACGCCGGGACCCAGGAGACCCAGTACTTC. This translates into CVSSYAGTQETQYF.

This clonotype came up many times. The rearrangement uses TRBV6-6 and TRBJ2-3; D possibly corresponds to TRBD1 (9 bases). The CDR3 contains 19 residues. Looked up from germline, CDR1 is MNHNY and CDR2 is SVGAGI (reference sequence). V lost 4 bases and J lost 5, with 28 bases in between. The CDR3: CASSFPGQGLSGKIDTQYF. CDR3 coding DNA: TGTGCCAGCAGTTTCCCGGGACAGGGCCTTAGCGGGAAAATAGATACGCAGTATTTT.

This clonotype was detected once. The genes are TRBV14 and TRBJ1-2; D not certain. The CDR3 covers 15 residues. The germline CDR1 and CDR2 sequences are SGHDN and FVKESK. V was clipped by 3 bases and J by 4 bases, with 15 bases between them. The CDR3 spells CASSHDSGRTYGYTF. CDR3 sequence (DNA): TGTGCCAGCAGCCATGATTCGGGCAGAACCTATGGCTACACCTTC.

With respect to this clonotype: This clone may be a read error of a much larger clone one base away. The CDR3 spells CATSHGTEGGEQYF. Written as DNA, the CDR3 is TGTGCCACCTCCCATGGGACAGAGGGCGGCGAGCAGTACTTC. The J gene is TRBJ2-7, the V gene TRBV6-6, with 7 bases matching TRBD1. The trim removed 10 bases at V and 6 bases at J, leaving 15 bases unmatched. The germline V gene has CDR1 MNHNY and CDR2 SVGAGI (reference sequence). This CDR3 region has 14 residues.

As concerns this clonotype: The conserved phenylalanine or tryptophan is not found at the CDR3 terminus, so this likely reflects a read error. The genes are TRBV10-3 and TRBJ2-7, with D tentatively TRBD1 (5 bases). V shed 6 bases and J shed 4 bases, with 7 bases lying between them. The CDR3 runs 11 residues. The germline gives CDR1 ENHRY, CDR2 SYGVKD. The CDR3: CAIRQEYEQYI. Here the CDR3 DNA reads TGTGCCATCAGACAGGAGTACGAGCAGTACATC.

A note on this clonotype: Just one base apart from a much larger clone, this may be a read error. The chain joins TRBV5-4 to TRBJ2-7; 10 bases match TRBD2. The CDR3 is 15 amino acids. Germline-derived CDR1 and CDR2 are SGHNT and YYREEE (reference sequence). V was pared by 1 base and J by 12 bases, with 13 bases of the junction left unmatched. The CDR3 protein is CASSLKSASGSRLYF. The CDR3 coding sequence is TGTGCCAGCAGCTTGAAATCGGCTAGCGGGAGCAGGCTGTACTTC.

This clonotype was seen more than once but under ten times. The rearrangement links TRBV11-2 to TRBJ2-7; 8 bases match TRBD1. J lost 5 bases, V lost 5 bases, and 2 bases had no gene match. The germline V gene has CDR1 SGHAT and CDR2 FQNNGV. The CDR3 loop spans 12 amino acids. The DNA of the CDR3 is TGTGCCAGCAGCATGACAGGGGACGAGCAGTACTTC. Amino acids: CASSMTGDEQYF. Full variable domain (missing parts from reference TRBV11-2 and TRBJ2-7): EAGVAQSPRYKIIEKRQSVAFWCNPISGHATLYWYQQILGQGPKLLIQFQNNGVVDDSQLPKDRFSAERLKGVDSTLKIQPAKLEDSAVYLCASSMTGDEQYFGPGTRLTVT.

This clonotype appeared many times. The chain is built from TRBV12-3 or TRBV12-4 and TRBJ1-5, with 7 bases fitting TRBD1. The V gene end was trimmed by 8 bases and the J gene end by 3 bases; junction bases not matched to a gene: 4. CDR3 size: 13 residues. The CDR3 DNA follows: TGTGCCAGCGAGACAGGGCACAATCAGCCCCAGCATTTT. Residues: CASETGHNQPQHF.

For this clonotype: Here the CDR3 omits its conserved ending phenylalanine or tryptophan, so a read error is the likely source. This rearrangement joins TRBV11-2 to TRBJ2-3; the match to TRBD2 covers 8 bases. CDR1 and CDR2 (germline): SGHAT, FQNNGV. This CDR3 comprises 17 residues. The CDR3 DNA reads as TGTGCCAGTAGCTTAGATCAGATAGCGGGATACACAGATACGCAGTATTCT. Translated: CASSLDQIAGYTDTQYS.

This clonotype was observed at least ten times. CDR3 in DNA: TGTGCCAGCAGCTTACCAGGGGGCGACATTCAGTACTTC. Encoded protein: CASSLPGGDIQYF. The J gene is TRBJ2-4, the V gene TRBV11-2; TRBD1 matches at 8 bases. The CDR3 consists of 13 residues. V gave up 2 bases and J gave up 8 bases; unmatched junction bases: 2. Looked up from germline, CDR1 is SGHAT and CDR2 is FQNNGV.

As concerns this clonotype: Compared with germline, one end of the junction differs, possibly owing to a read error. The genes are TRBV11-3 and TRBJ2-1; D is unclear. Germline CDR1 SGHNT, CDR2 YENEEA. The CDR3 has 14 amino acids. The CDR3: CASSPQRAGNEHFF. CDR3 coding DNA: TGTGCCAGCAGCCCCCAGCGTGCAGGTAATGAGCATTTCTTC.

In the case of this clonotype: A clone one base away is much larger, so this may be a read error. The rearrangement uses TRBV12-3 or TRBV12-4 and TRBJ2-1, with 10 nucleotides matching TRBD2. Germline trimming cut 4 bases from V and 12 bases from J; bases unmatched to any gene: 15. The CDR3 runs to 16 residues. CDR3 protein: CASSSGLAASQKGQFF. CDR3 nucleotide sequence: TGTGCCAGCAGTTCAGGACTAGCGGCCTCCCAAAAGGGGCAGTTCTTC.

Ten or more counts support this clonotype. J is TRBJ2-3 and V is TRBV12-3 or TRBV12-4; 12 bases fit TRBD2. J was trimmed by 7 bases and V by 6 bases; bases with no gene match: 11. This CDR3 has 16 residues. The CDR3 loop reads CASRRTSGTKGYTQYF. The CDR3 region has the DNA TGTGCCAGCAGGAGGACTAGCGGGACCAAAGGGTATACGCAGTATTTT.

With respect to this clonotype: This likely comes from a read error, as the CDR3 has no conserved phenylalanine or tryptophan at its end. The V and J genes are TRBV11-2 and TRBJ2-5; 14 bases are shared with TRBD2. The CDR3 extends over 19 amino acids. Germline V lookup: CDR1 SGHAT, CDR2 FQNNGV. The V segment lost 5 bases and the J segment 2 bases; nucleotides outside the gene matches: 13. The CDR3 here is CASSLTGTSGREGQETQYL. The CDR3 nucleotides are TGTGCCAGCAGCCTAACCGGGACTAGCGGGAGAGAGGGACAAGAGACCCAGTACTTA.

With respect to this clonotype: This may arise from a read error, as a much more abundant clone is one base away. The chain combines TRBV30 with TRBJ2-7; 7 bases match TRBD2. Germline-derived CDR1 and CDR2 are GTSNPN and SVGIG (reference sequence). CDR3 size: 15 residues. CDR3 sequence reads: CTWSVKLASSYEQYF. The CDR3, as DNA: TGTACCTGGAGTGTAAAACTAGCGAGCTCCTACGAGCAGTACTTC.

This clonotype was counted only a few times. Possible read error: a much larger clone is one base away. The V call is TRBV6-2 or TRBV6-3, the J call TRBJ1-1; D uncertain. CDR3 length equals 13 residues. The germline V gene encodes CDR1 MNHEY and CDR2 SVGEGT. The CDR3 DNA reads TGTGCCAGCAGTGAACAGAGAGGAACTGAAGCTCTCTTT. It is translated as CASSEQRGTEALF.

There are many counts of this clonotype. The J gene is TRBJ2-7, the V gene TRBV6-1; D remains unclear. CDR3 length: 13 residues. V gave up 1 base and J gave up 10 bases, with 14 bases separating them. Germline V CDR1 and CDR2: MNHNS, SASEGT. CDR3 loop: CASSEVWTTVQYF. The CDR3 DNA follows: TGTGCCAGCAGTGAAGTTTGGACCACGGTACAGTACTTC.

Concerning this clonotype: At one end, the junction sequence differs from germline, possibly due to a read error. The V call is TRBV11-3, the J call TRBJ2-2; D may be TRBD2 (6 bases). Germline V gene lookup returns CDR1 SGHNT and CDR2 YENEEA. The CDR3 runs to 13 residues. The CDR3 DNA reads TGTGCCAGCGGCCTCGAGAGGACCGGGGAGGTGTTTTTT. This translates into CASGLERTGEVFF.

Notes on this clonotype: One junction end disagrees with the germline gene, perhaps due to a read error. This chain links TRBV7-9 with TRBJ2-1; 14 nucleotides agree with TRBD2. The CDR3 has 18 residues. Germline CDR1 is SEHNR and CDR2 is FQNEAQ (reference sequence). CDR3 sequence: CASSPRLAGGLTYNELFF. The DNA for the CDR3 is TGTGCCAGCTCCCCGAGACTAGCGGGAGGGCTTACATACAATGAGCTGTTCTTC.

CDR3 residues: CASSLVRGPSNQPQHF. The DNA of the CDR3 is TGTGCCAGCAGCTTAGTGCGGGGACCAAGCAATCAGCCCCAGCATTTT. The rearrangement joins TRBV7-8 to TRBJ1-5; perhaps TRBD1 as D (5 bases). The V end lost 1 base, the J end lost 1 base, and 11 bases lay between the germline ends. There are 16 residues in the CDR3. CDR1 is SGHVS, CDR2 FQNEAQ, per germline.